These T cell receptor beta chains were read from a single sample in a study of Ad26.COV2.S vaccination and SARS-CoV-2 variants. Sequencing used immunoSEQ multiplex PCR; TCRdb keeps in-frame clones, though not all of them. The table lists some 460,000 clones, approximately 90% of them singletons. The sample in question was peripheral blood, obtained in a trial of Ad26.COV2.S vaccine versus placebo. The source of these receptors is a person between 18 and 65 years old who received the Ad26.COV2.S COVID-19 vaccine or a placebo. Each CDR3 is given with its conserved first and last residue. Each record gives: J gene, D gene, V gene, clone size, CDR3 DNA, CDR3 protein. The D gene is left open where the match is weak. The size field is filled for only some rows; it gives once, few, many or a size class.

>TRBJ1-2|.|TRBV28|once
TGTGCCAGCACCTTCCCCGGGGCGCGTTCTTGCACCTTC
CASTFPGARSCTF
>TRBJ1-2|TRBD1|TRBV25-1|.
TGTGCCAGCAGGAACGGGACAGCCTATGGCTACACCTTC
CASRNGTAYGYTF
>TRBJ2-1|.|TRBV6-1|.
TGTGCCAGCAGTGAGGGACTTATTTCCTACAATGAGCAGTTCTTC
CASSEGLISYNEQFF
>TRBJ2-7|TRBD1|TRBV28|.
TGTGCCAGCTCAACAGCCGGGACAGGGGGCGTCGTGGACTTC
CASSTAGTGGVVDF
>TRBJ1-1|.|TRBV4-2|.
TGTGCCAGCAGCCAAGAAAGGGGTGTGCGGAAAGCTTTCTTT
CASSQERGVRKAFF
>TRBJ2-2|.|TRBV30|.
TGTGCCTGCCCTCCGGACAGATCCAACACCGGGGAGCTGTTTTTT
CACPPDRSNTGELFF
>TRBJ2-2|TRBD1|TRBV19|.
TGTGCCAGTAGGGCATCCGGGACAGGCAAGACCGCGAACACCGGGGAGCTGTTTTTT
CASRASGTGKTANTGELFF
>TRBJ2-2|.|TRBV4-3|once
TGCGCCAGCAGCCAAGAATTGGGGGTCACCGGGGAGCTGTTTTTT
CASSQELGVTGELFF
>TRBJ2-1|.|TRBV29-1|.
TGCAGCGAGGGCCGAAAAAGCTCCTACAATGAGCAGTTCTTC
CSEGRKSSYNEQFF
>TRBJ2-3|.|TRBV12-3/TRBV12-4|.
TGTGCCAGCAGGGTCGGGACAGATACGCAGTATTTT
CASRVGTDTQYF
>TRBJ2-5|.|TRBV4-3|.
TGCGCCAGCAGCCAAGATGCTTCACCCAAAGAGACCCAGTACTTC
CASSQDASPKETQYF
>TRBJ1-1|.|TRBV2|few
TGTGCCAGCAGTGAAATAGGCCGCAACACTGAAGCTTTCTTT
CASSEIGRNTEAFF
>TRBJ2-3|.|TRBV5-4|once
TGTGCCAGCAAGGAGGTGTCTAGCACCACAAATACGCAGTATTTT
CASKEVSSTTNTQYF
>TRBJ2-7|.|TRBV25-1|.
TGTGCCAGCAGGGGTTGGTCGGGACAGCGGGGGTACGAGCAGTACTTC
CASRGWSGQRGYEQYF
>TRBJ1-1|.|TRBV14|once
TGTGCCAGCAGCCAAGCTGGGAACACTGAAGCTTTCTTT
CASSQAGNTEAFF
>TRBJ2-1|TRBD2|TRBV7-9|.
TGTGCCAGCAGCTTAGCAGAAGTAGCGGGAGGGGGTGAGCAGTTCTTC
CASSLAEVAGGGEQFF
>TRBJ2-7|TRBD2|TRBV11-2|once
TGTGCCAGCAGCTTAGTCTATGGGACTAGCTCCTCCTACGAGCAGTACTTC
CASSLVYGTSSSYEQYF
>TRBJ2-5|TRBD2|TRBV6-1|.
TGTGCCAGCAGTGGATCAGCGGGAGGTGGGGGAGAGACCCAGTACTTC
CASSGSAGGGGETQYF
>TRBJ2-1|.|TRBV19|.
TGTGCCAGTAGTATATCGGGTAGTTACACACGGAATGAGCAGTTCTTC
CASSISGSYTRNEQFF
>TRBJ2-3|.|TRBV5-6|.
TGTGCCAGCAGTTCCCAGGCCACAGATACGCAGTATTTT
CASSSQATDTQYF
>TRBJ1-1|.|TRBV11-2|once
TGTGCCAGCAGCCTACAGGGACCAAACACTGAAGCTTTCTTT
CASSLQGPNTEAFF
>TRBJ1-5|TRBD1|TRBV18|.
TGTGCCAGCTCACCAACGGGACAGTCCAATCAGCCCCAGCATTTT
CASSPTGQSNQPQHF
>TRBJ1-5|.|TRBV7-9|.
TGTGCCAGCAGCCAACAGGGTCCGGGTCAGCCCCAGCATTTT
CASSQQGPGQPQHF
>TRBJ2-2|TRBD2|TRBV5-1|.
TGCGCCAGCAGCTTTAGCGGGGGGACGAACACCGGGGAGCTGTTTTTT
CASSFSGGTNTGELFF
>TRBJ1-5|.|TRBV19|.
TGTGCCAGTAGTGAGGGCCAGCCCCAGCATTTT
CASSEGQPQHF
>TRBJ1-2|.|TRBV7-9|few
TGTGCCAGCAGCTTATCGGGACAACAACGCTATGGCTACACCTTC
CASSLSGQQRYGYTF
>TRBJ2-1|TRBD2|TRBV6-5|.
TGTGCCAGCAGTTACGAAGGGACTAGCGGGTCCGGTGAGCAGTTCTTC
CASSYEGTSGSGEQFF
>TRBJ2-7|.|TRBV12-3/TRBV12-4|.
TGTGCCAGCAGTTTATCCCACAGCGTCGAGCAGTACTTC
CASSLSHSVEQYF
>TRBJ2-1|.|TRBV27|.
TGTGCCAGCAGTTTATCCCGCTCCTACAATGAGCAGTTCTTC
CASSLSRSYNEQFF
>TRBJ1-2|.|TRBV10-3|.
TGTGCCATCAGTGCCGGAGGCTATGGCTACACCTTC
CAISAGGYGYTF
>TRBJ2-1|TRBD2|TRBV9|.
TGTGCCAGCAGCGTGGGGTACCTAGCGGGCGGCCAGCAGTTCTTC
CASSVGYLAGGQQFF
>TRBJ1-1|TRBD1|TRBV27|.
TGTGCCAGCAGCCGAGGGGGCCCGGGGACTGAAGCTTTCTTT
CASSRGGPGTEAFF
>TRBJ1-3|.|TRBV7-6|few
TGTGCCAGCAGCGCCAACCGGAACGTTGGAAACACCATATATTTT
CASSANRNVGNTIYF
>TRBJ2-4|TRBD2|TRBV7-2|.
TGTGCCAGCAGCCACCTTTGGGCGGGGGTCGGAAACATTCAGTACTTC
CASSHLWAGVGNIQYF
>TRBJ2-1|TRBD1|TRBV19|.
TGTGCCAGTAGTATCCTGGGACAGGGGGAATACAATGAGCAGTTCTTC
CASSILGQGEYNEQFF
>TRBJ2-7|TRBD1|TRBV7-3|.
TGTGCCAGCAGCACGGGACAGCCCTACGAGCAGTACTTC
CASSTGQPYEQYF
>TRBJ1-6|TRBD1|TRBV11-2|.
TGTGCCAGCAGCTTTACCCAGACAGGGAAGAGTTCACCCCTCCACTTT
CASSFTQTGKSSPLHF
>TRBJ2-5|.|TRBV18|.
TGTGCCAGCTGGGGCGGGGAGACCCAGTACTTC
CASWGGETQYF
>TRBJ1-5|.|TRBV20-1|.
TGCAGTGCTAGAGAGAATCAGCCCCAGCATTTT
CSARENQPQHF
>TRBJ2-2|.|TRBV7-9|.
TGTGCCAGCAGCCCAGGGGCCCTCCACGCCGGGGAGCTGTTTTTT
CASSPGALHAGELFF
>TRBJ2-3|TRBD2|TRBV10-3|.
TGTGCCATCAGTGAAACTAGCGGCTTAACAGATACGCAGTATTTT
CAISETSGLTDTQYF
>TRBJ2-5|.|TRBV6-5|.
TGTGCCAGCAGTTATAGGACAGGGAGGGGAGAGACCCAGTACTTC
CASSYRTGRGETQYF
>TRBJ1-1|.|TRBV7-9|.
TGTGCCAGCAGCTTAAGGAGTGAAGCTTTCTTT
CASSLRSEAFF
>TRBJ2-3|TRBD2|TRBV30|.
TGTGCCGGATTCAGACGTCTAGCGGGAGTCGGGGATACGCAGTATTTT
CAGFRRLAGVGDTQYF
>TRBJ2-3|.|TRBV30|.
TGTGCCTGGAGTGTTTTCGGGATATCCCGTACGCAGTATTTT
CAWSVFGISRTQYF
>TRBJ2-7|.|TRBV7-6|.
TGTGCCAGCAGCTTAGCGGGAGGAGGCGAGCAGTACTTC
CASSLAGGGEQYF
>TRBJ2-1|.|TRBV2|.
TGTGCCAGCAGTGTCGCCTCCTACAATGAGCAGTTCTTC
CASSVASYNEQFF
>TRBJ2-7|TRBD2|TRBV27|once
TGTGCCAGCAGTTCGGGACTAGCGGTCTACGAGCAGTACTTC
CASSSGLAVYEQYF
>TRBJ1-2|TRBD1|TRBV28|.
TGTGCCAGCAGTTTACCGACAGGGCCCTATGGCTACACCTTC
CASSLPTGPYGYTF
>TRBJ1-1|.|TRBV28|.
TGTGCCAGCAGGGTGTTTTTCAACACTGAAGCTTTCTTT
CASRVFFNTEAFF
>TRBJ2-1|.|TRBV2|once
TGTGCCAGCAGCAGGGGCACTGAGCAGTTCTTC
CASSRGTEQFF
>TRBJ1-1|TRBD1|TRBV29-1|.
TGCAGCGTCGCAATCGCAGGGGGCGGGGAAGCTTTCTTT
CSVAIAGGGEAFF
>TRBJ2-4|.|TRBV28|.
TGTGCCAGCAGTTCGTACCGATCGGAGGGCAAAAACATTCAGTACTTC
CASSSYRSEGKNIQYF
>TRBJ1-4|TRBD1|TRBV6-7|.
TGTGCCAGCAGTCCGAAGGACAGGGAGGTATCTGAAAAACTGTTTTTT
CASSPKDREVSEKLFF
>TRBJ2-7|.|TRBV29-1|.
TGCAGCGTTGAAGCTGGAGAGCAGTACTTC
CSVEAGEQYF